These 19 T cell receptor beta chains were all obtained from the same sample, sequenced in a study of T-cell reconstitution after alpha-beta-depleted transplantation in children. Unique molecular identifiers were used to barcode this TCRbeta library. MiXCR was run by TCRdb on the PCR reads, yielding one entry per CDR3 protein. The table lists approximately 200,000 distinct CDR3 sequences, 13% to 15% of them singletons, with less than 15% in the top ten. The specimen comprised PBMCs from the stem cell graft donor, sampled from the stem cell graft. Source of these receptors: a human donor who donated a stem cell graft to a child with acute lymphoblastic leukemia.

This clonotype was counted at least ten times. The chain is built from TRBV12-3 or TRBV12-4 and TRBJ2-6; 9 nucleotides agree with TRBD1. This CDR3 is built from 19 residues. J was trimmed by 3 bases and V by 2 bases; bases with no gene match: 11. The CDR3 DNA reads TGTGCCAGCAGTTTATTCAGTTCACAGGGGGCTTATGGGGCCAACGTCCTGACTTTC. Translating gives CASSLFSSQGAYGANVLTF.

This clonotype was found many times. V gene TRBV10-1 combines with J gene TRBJ2-5; perhaps TRBD1 as D (6 bases). The V and J ends lost 0 bases and 1 base respectively, with 12 bases between them. Germline V gene sequence: CDR1 WNHNN, CDR2 SYGVQD (reference sequence). There are 16 residues in the CDR3. DNA for the CDR3: TGCGCCAGCAGTGAGTCTGGGACATCCGCCCAAGAGACCCAGTACTTC. Its translation: CASSESGTSAQETQYF.

This clonotype was seen a handful of times. The rearrangement joins TRBV12-3 or TRBV12-4 to TRBJ2-1; TRBD1 is a possible D gene (5 bases). Deletions cut 7 bases from V and 4 bases from J, with 29 bases between. The CDR3 is 19 residues long. CDR3 coding DNA: TGTGCCAGCACTTCAATCCGCCCCCAAGGAACAGGATTATACAATGAGCAGTTCTTC. Protein product: CASTSIRPQGTGLYNEQFF.

This clonotype was seen a handful of times. The chain couples TRBV10-3 to TRBJ2-1; 7 bases map to TRBD1. V lost 8 bases to trimming and J lost 3 bases; unmatched junction nucleotides: 10. Germline V CDR1 and CDR2: ENHRY, SYGVKD. This CDR3 is 15 amino acids long. The CDR3 protein is CAIGKDRTDYNEQFF. In DNA, the CDR3 is TGTGCCATCGGGAAGGACAGGACCGACTACAATGAGCAGTTCTTC.

This clonotype was recorded at least ten times. The chain combines TRBV10-3 with TRBJ1-6, with a weak D call TRBD1 (5 bases). The CDR3 runs 15 residues. Deletions cut 10 bases from V and 0 bases from J, with 13 bases between. Germline-derived CDR1 and CDR2 are ENHRY and SYGVKD. The CDR3 region is CATGHPSSYNSPLHF. The CDR3 DNA is TGTGCCACCGGACACCCGAGCTCCTATAATTCACCCCTCCACTTT.

This clonotype was seen only a few times. V gene TRBV29-1 combines with J gene TRBJ1-4, with D perhaps TRBD1 (6 bases). V shed 4 bases and J shed 8 bases, with 11 bases lying between them. The V gene's germline CDR1 is SQVTM and CDR2 ANQGSEA. This CDR3 contains 12 residues. The CDR3, as DNA: TGCAGCGTTGGGGGGCTTAAGGAAAAACTGTTTTTT. Encoded protein: CSVGGLKEKLFF.

This clonotype was seen repeatedly, ten times or more. The V gene is TRBV4-2, the J gene TRBJ2-1; 9 positions match TRBD2. Germline CDR1 and CDR2: LGHNA and YNFKEQ. The CDR3 contains 18 residues. Trimming cost V 0 bases and J 2 bases; bases outside gene matches: 8. Here the CDR3 DNA reads TGTGCCAGCAGCCAAGATCGTGGAATAGCGGGGGCCTACAATGAGCAGTTCTTC. Its translation: CASSQDRGIAGAYNEQFF.

This clonotype appeared many times. The gene calls are TRBV11-3 and TRBJ1-1; 7 nucleotides line up with TRBD1. The V segment lost 3 bases and the J segment 6 bases; nucleotides outside the gene matches: 10. This CDR3 is built from 15 residues. Looked up from germline, CDR1 is SGHNT and CDR2 is YENEEA. CDR3 sequence reads: CASSFWDSNFSEAFF. DNA of the CDR3: TGTGCCAGCAGCTTCTGGGACAGTAACTTCTCTGAAGCTTTCTTT.

This chain joins TRBV7-9 and TRBJ2-1; no definite D call. This CDR3 spans 15 amino acids. Germline V CDR1 and CDR2: SEHNR, FQNEAQ (reference sequence). The V and J ends lost 5 bases and 7 bases respectively, with 18 bases between them. The CDR3 spells CASSPSGLPGNEQFF. The CDR3 DNA follows: TGTGCCAGCAGCCCTAGTGGTCTCCCTGGGAATGAGCAGTTCTTC.

This clonotype showed up just a few times. This chain connects TRBV29-1 to TRBJ2-2; D gene ambiguous. Germline V gene data show CDR1 as SQVTM and CDR2 as ANQGSEA. V shed 0 bases and J shed 1 base, with 3 bases lying between them. The CDR3 extends over 13 amino acids. CDR3 residues: CSVEDVNTGELFF. The DNA for the CDR3 is TGCAGCGTTGAAGACGTGAACACCGGGGAGCTGTTTTTT.

At least ten counts were recorded for this clonotype. J is TRBJ2-1 and V is TRBV5-1, with TRBD2 matching 7 bases. Germline trimming cut 5 bases from V and 7 bases from J; bases unmatched to any gene: 12. CDR1 SGHRS and CDR2 YFSETQ come from the germline V gene. The CDR3 is made up of 15 amino acids. This CDR3 reads CASRGGRESRNEQFF. CDR3 sequence (DNA): TGCGCCAGCAGGGGAGGGAGGGAAAGCCGTAATGAGCAGTTCTTC.

This clonotype was found many times. The chain combines TRBV20-1 with TRBJ1-2; D remains ambiguous. CDR1 and CDR2 from the germline V gene are DFQATT and SNEGSKA (reference sequence). The CDR3 is made up of 13 amino acids. V lost 3 bases, J lost 5 bases, and 13 bases lay in between. The CDR3 DNA sequence: TGCAGTGCTAGGGTCCCAGCAGAATATGGCTACACCTTC. Amino acid sequence: CSARVPAEYGYTF.

This clonotype was seen many times. The chain couples TRBV10-3 to TRBJ2-1; the D gene is possibly TRBD2 (5 bases). Deletions cut 3 bases from V and 0 bases from J, with 12 bases between. Germline CDR1 ENHRY, CDR2 SYGVKD. The CDR3 spans 16 residues. The CDR3 loop reads CAISELTGSSYNEQFF. The CDR3 DNA follows: TGTGCCATCAGTGAATTGACGGGGAGCTCCTACAATGAGCAGTTCTTC.

In this sample, this clonotype turned up many times. J is TRBJ2-7 and V is TRBV11-3; TRBD1 might be the D (5 bases). V was trimmed by 1 base and J by 2 bases, leaving 12 bases between them. The CDR3 consists of 15 residues. Germline V gene data show CDR1 as SGHNT and CDR2 as YENEEA. This CDR3 is CASSLGAGYPYEQYF. The CDR3, as DNA: TGTGCCAGCAGCTTAGGTGCAGGGTACCCCTACGAGCAGTACTTC.

The table lists this clonotype with many counts. V gene TRBV5-1 combines with J gene TRBJ2-3, with 13 bases lining up with TRBD2. Losses at the gene ends were 4 bases for V and 4 bases for J; bases not matched to a gene: 12. The CDR3 sequence is 18 residues long. Germline assignment: CDR1 SGHRS and CDR2 YFSETQ. Here the CDR3 DNA reads TGCGCCAGCAGCCTAAGGACTAGCGGGAGAGGTTCGGCAGATACGCAGTATTTT. This gives the protein CASSLRTSGRGSADTQYF.

The chain recombines TRBV20-1 with TRBJ2-1, with 9 bases aligning to TRBD1. V lost 6 bases and J lost 7; bases outside the gene matches: 19. CDR3 size: 17 residues. CDR1 is DFQATT, CDR2 SNEGSKA, per germline (reference sequence). CDR3 protein: CSAIGQGWAVMCNEQFF. The CDR3 nucleotides read TGCAGTGCGATCGGACAGGGGTGGGCGGTTATGTGTAATGAGCAGTTCTTC.

This clonotype was observed a handful of times. The chain uses TRBV28 and TRBJ1-2, with 10 bases lining up with TRBD1. CDR1 is MDHEN and CDR2 is SYDVKM in the germline V gene. CDR3 length equals 15 residues. V lost 5 bases to trimming and J lost 5 bases; unmatched junction nucleotides: 8. CDR3 protein: CASSIDRGRGYGYTF. The CDR3 DNA reads TGTGCCAGCAGTATAGACAGGGGGCGCGGGTATGGCTACACCTTC.

The rearrangement joins TRBV19 to TRBJ1-3; 7 positions agree with TRBD1. CDR1 is LNHDA, CDR2 SQIVND, per germline (reference sequence). The CDR3 is 14 residues long. V was pared by 5 bases and J by 2 bases, with 3 bases of the junction left unmatched. The CDR3 sequence is CASSPTGTGNTIYF. DNA for the CDR3: TGTGCCAGTAGTCCGACAGGGACTGGAAACACCATATATTTT.

This clonotype was observed many times. This chain joins TRBV6-5 and TRBJ1-1, with a weak D call TRBD1 (6 bases). Germline CDR1 MNHEY, CDR2 SVGAGI. The CDR3 has 14 amino acids. Trimming took off 0 bases at V and 8 bases at J, with 13 bases between the two ends. Here the CDR3 DNA reads TGTGCCAGCAGTTACTCTGGGGGCGGAGGAGAAGCTTTCTTT. Its translation is CASSYSGGGGEAFF.